Below are 7 T cell receptor beta chains sequenced from a single sample in a study of shared clonotypes between healthy human individuals. Only CD45RO-negative cells positively selected for CCR7 counted as naive CD8 cells, so terminally differentiated effector memory CD45RA+ cells were excluded. Method: immunoSEQ multiplex PCR; TCRdb's copy keeps in-frame clones and lacks some. The sample has about 610,000 clones, 95% to 97% seen once. What was sequenced was naive CD8+ T cells sorted from blood. These receptors were collected from a woman in her 30s in good health.

This chain connects TRBV7-6 to TRBJ2-7; 10 bases align to TRBD2. Looked up from germline, CDR1 is SGHVS and CDR2 is FNYEAQ. V lost 5 bases, J lost 6 bases, and 13 bases stayed unmatched. The CDR3 totals 16 residues. Written as DNA, the CDR3 is TGTGCCAGCAGCCCAGAGGCTAGCGGGAGAACAGGCGAGCAGTACTTC. This codes for CASSPEASGRTGEQYF.

The rearrangement joins TRBV2 to TRBJ1-1, with 8 nucleotides matching TRBD1. CDR1 and CDR2 from the germline V gene are SNHLY and FYNNEI. The CDR3 loop spans 15 amino acids. J gave up 2 bases and V 2 bases, and 4 bases lay outside the gene matches. CDR3 DNA sequence: TGTGCCAGCAGTGAATTCAGGGGGCAAAACACTGAAGCTTTCTTT. Translation: CASSEFRGQNTEAFF.

Points on this clone: Additional DNA sequences in this sample encode the identical CDR3. The gene calls are TRBV6-5 and TRBJ2-5; D is uncertain. V was clipped by 0 bases and J by 1 base, with 9 bases between them. Looked up from germline, CDR1 is MNHEY and CDR2 is SVGAGI. The CDR3 covers 15 residues. The CDR3 bases are TGTGCCAGCAGTTACTCTGAACGGCCCCAAGAGACCCAGTACTTC. Protein: CASSYSERPQETQYF.

This chain uses TRBV7-8 with TRBJ2-4, with 11 bases lining up with TRBD2. The CDR3 consists of 15 residues. Per germline, CDR1 SGHVS and CDR2 FQNEAQ. The ends lost 0 bases at V and 6 bases at J; junction bases unmatched: 1. The CDR3 here is CASSLAGLAGNIQYF. The CDR3 bases are TGTGCCAGCAGCTTAGCCGGACTAGCGGGAAACATTCAGTACTTC.

The V and J genes are TRBV28 and TRBJ1-3; the D is unclear. The germline CDR1 and CDR2 sequences are MDHEN and SYDVKM. V dropped 5 bases and J dropped 1 base, with 9 bases sitting between them. This CDR3 has 14 residues. The CDR3 DNA reads as TGTGCCAGCAGTCCGACCACATCTGGAAACACCATATATTTT. Protein sequence: CASSPTTSGNTIYF.

The CDR3 is CASSFSGGTETQYF. CDR3 nucleotide sequence: TGTGCCAGCAGCTTCAGCGGGGGAACGGAGACCCAGTACTTC. The chain carries TRBV11-2 and TRBJ2-5; 8 bases match TRBD2. The CDR3 sequence is 14 residues long. CDR1 is SGHAT and CDR2 is FQNNGV in the germline V gene. With V trimmed by 3 bases and J by 5 bases, 5 bases remained unmatched. Drawing the rest from reference TRBV11-2 and TRBJ2-5, the complete variable domain is EAGVAQSPRYKIIEKRQSVAFWCNPISGHATLYWYQQILGQGPKLLIQFQNNGVVDDSQLPKDRFSAERLKGVDSTLKIQPAKLEDSAVYLCASSFSGGTETQYFGPGTRLLVL.

The V call is TRBV18, the J call TRBJ2-7; 7 positions agree with TRBD1. From germline, CDR1 is KGHSH and CDR2 LQKENI. Trimming removed 6 bases from V and 5 bases from J; junction bases left unmatched: 7. The CDR3 is 13 residues long. In nucleotides, the CDR3 is TGTGCCAGCTCCCCCCGGACAGGTCACGAGCAGTACTTC. Residues: CASSPRTGHEQYF.